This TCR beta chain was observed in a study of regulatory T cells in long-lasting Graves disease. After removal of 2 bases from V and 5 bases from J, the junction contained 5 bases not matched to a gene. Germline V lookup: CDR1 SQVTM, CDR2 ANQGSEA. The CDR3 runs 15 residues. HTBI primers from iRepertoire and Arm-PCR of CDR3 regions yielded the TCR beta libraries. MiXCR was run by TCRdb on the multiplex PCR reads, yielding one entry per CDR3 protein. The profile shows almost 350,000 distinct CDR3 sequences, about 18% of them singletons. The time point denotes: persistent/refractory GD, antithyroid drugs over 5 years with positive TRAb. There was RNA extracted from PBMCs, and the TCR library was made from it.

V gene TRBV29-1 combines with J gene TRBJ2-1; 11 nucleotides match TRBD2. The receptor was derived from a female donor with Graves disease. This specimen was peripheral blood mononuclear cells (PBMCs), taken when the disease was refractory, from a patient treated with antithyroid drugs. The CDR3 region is CSVEPRLAGNNEQFF. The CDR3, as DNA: TGCAGCGTTGAACCCAGACTAGCGGGAAACAATGAGCAGTTCTTC.